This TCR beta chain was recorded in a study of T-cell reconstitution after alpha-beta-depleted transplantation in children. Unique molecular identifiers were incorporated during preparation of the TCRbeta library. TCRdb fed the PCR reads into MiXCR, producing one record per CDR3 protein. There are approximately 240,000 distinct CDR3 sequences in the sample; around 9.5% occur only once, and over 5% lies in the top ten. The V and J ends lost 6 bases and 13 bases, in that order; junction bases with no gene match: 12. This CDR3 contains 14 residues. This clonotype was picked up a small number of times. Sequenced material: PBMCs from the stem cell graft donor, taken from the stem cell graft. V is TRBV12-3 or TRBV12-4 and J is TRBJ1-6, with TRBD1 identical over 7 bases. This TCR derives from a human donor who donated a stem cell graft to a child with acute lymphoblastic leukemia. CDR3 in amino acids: CASRTGTAGSPLHF. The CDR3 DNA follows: TGTGCCAGCAGGACGGGGACAGCGGGGTCTCCCCTCCACTTT.